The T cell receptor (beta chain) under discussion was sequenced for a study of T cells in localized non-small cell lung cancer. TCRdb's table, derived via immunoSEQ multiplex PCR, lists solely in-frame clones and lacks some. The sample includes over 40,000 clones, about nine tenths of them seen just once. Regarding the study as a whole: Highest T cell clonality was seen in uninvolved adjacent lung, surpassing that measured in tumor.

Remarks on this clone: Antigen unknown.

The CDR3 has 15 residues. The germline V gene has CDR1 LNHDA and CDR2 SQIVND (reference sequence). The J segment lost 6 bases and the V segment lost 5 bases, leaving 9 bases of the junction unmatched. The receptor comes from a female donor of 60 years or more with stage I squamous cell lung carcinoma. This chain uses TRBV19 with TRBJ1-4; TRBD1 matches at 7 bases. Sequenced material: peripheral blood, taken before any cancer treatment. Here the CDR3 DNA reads TGTGCCAGTAGTGGATCGACAGGGAGAGATGAAAAACTGTTTTTT. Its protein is CASSGSTGRDEKLFF.